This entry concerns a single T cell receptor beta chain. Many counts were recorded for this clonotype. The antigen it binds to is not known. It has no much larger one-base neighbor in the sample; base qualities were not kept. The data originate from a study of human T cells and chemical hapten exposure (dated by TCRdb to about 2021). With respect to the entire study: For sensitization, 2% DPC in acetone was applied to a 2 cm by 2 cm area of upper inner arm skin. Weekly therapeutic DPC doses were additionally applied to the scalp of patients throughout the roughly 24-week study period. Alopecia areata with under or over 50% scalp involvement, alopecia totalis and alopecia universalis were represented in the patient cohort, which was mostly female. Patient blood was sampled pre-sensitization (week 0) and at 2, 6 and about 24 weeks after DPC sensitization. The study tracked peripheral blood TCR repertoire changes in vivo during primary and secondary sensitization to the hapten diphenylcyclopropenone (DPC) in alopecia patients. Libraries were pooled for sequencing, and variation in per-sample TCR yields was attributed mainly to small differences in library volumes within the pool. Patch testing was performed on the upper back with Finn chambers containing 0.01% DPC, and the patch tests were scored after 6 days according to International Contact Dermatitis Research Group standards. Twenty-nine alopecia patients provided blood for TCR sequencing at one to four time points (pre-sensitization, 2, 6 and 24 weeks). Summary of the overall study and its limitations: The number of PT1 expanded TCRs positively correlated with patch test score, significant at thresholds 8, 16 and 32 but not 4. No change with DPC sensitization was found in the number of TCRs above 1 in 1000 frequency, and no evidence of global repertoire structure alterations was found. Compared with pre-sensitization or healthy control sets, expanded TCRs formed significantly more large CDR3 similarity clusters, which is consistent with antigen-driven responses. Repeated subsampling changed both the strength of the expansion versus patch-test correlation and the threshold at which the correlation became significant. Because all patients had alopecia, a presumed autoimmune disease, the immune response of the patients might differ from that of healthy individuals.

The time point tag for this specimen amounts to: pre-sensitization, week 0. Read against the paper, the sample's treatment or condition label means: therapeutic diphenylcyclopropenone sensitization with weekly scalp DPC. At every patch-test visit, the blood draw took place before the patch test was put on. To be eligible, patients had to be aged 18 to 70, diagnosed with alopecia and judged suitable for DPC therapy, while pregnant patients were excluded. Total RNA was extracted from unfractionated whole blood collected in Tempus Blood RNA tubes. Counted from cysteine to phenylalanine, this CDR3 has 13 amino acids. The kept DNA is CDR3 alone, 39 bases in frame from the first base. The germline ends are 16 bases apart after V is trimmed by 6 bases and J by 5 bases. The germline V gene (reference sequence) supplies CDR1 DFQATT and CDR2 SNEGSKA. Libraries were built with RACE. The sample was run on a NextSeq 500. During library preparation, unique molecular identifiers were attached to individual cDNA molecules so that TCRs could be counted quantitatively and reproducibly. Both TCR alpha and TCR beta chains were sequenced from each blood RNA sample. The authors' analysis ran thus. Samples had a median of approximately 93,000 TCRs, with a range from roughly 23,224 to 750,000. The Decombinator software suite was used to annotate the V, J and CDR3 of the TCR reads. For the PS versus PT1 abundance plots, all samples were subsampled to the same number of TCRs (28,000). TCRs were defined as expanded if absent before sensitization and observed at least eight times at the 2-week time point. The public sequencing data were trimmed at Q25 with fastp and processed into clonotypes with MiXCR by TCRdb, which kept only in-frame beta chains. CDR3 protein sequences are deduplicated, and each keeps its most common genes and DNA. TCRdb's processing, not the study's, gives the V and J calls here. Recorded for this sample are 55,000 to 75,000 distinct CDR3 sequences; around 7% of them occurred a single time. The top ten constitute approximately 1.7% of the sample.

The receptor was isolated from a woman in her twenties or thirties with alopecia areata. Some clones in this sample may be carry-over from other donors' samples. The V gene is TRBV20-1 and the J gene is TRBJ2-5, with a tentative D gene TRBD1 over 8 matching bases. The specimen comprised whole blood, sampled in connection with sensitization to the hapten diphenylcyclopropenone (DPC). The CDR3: CSALGQGGETQYF. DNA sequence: TGCAGTGCCCTCGGACAGGGAGGGGAGACCCAGTACTTC.